Sequencing of this T cell receptor beta chain was carried out in a study of OX40 agonist ivuxolimab in advanced cancers. Study as a whole: Patients receiving dose escalation had hepatocellular carcinoma, melanoma, renal cell or head and neck cancer. Study results and limitations: Expanded clones tended on average to be more numerous among CD8+ T cells than CD4+.

Enrollment shut out patients with autoimmune disease history or systemic immunosuppression. Germline V lookup: CDR1 SEHNR, CDR2 FQNEAQ (reference sequence). V was pared by 1 base and J by 5 bases, with 19 bases between. The CDR3 length is 17 residues. Some clones are missing from TCRdb's copy, which holds only in-frame ones; the method was immunoSEQ multiplex PCR. The profile covers 84,000 or so clones, with 90% to 95% appearing a single time and roughly 9.6% taken by the ten largest. Turning to this clone: No antigen is known for it.

This material consisted of CD4+ or CD8+ T cells sorted from blood, taken in a trial of the OX40 agonist ivuxolimab. The chain employs TRBV7-9 and TRBJ2-3; D gene ambiguous. This clonotype was sampled from an adult with an advanced solid tumor such as melanoma, head and neck, liver or kidney cancer. The CDR3 sequence is CASSLGWFSREQDTQYF. In DNA, the CDR3 is TGTGCCAGCAGCTTAGGATGGTTTAGCAGAGAGCAAGATACGCAGTATTTT.